This T cell receptor (beta chain) was recovered during a study of response to subunit inactivated influenza vaccine. General study points: With each seasonal influenza vaccination, the authors suggested, few new T cells are recruited.

MiXCR, run by TCRdb on the RT-PCR reads, gives a single entry per CDR3 protein. The sample gives hundreds of thousands of distinct CDR3 sequences, 7.6% of which show up once; 10% to 15% is in the top ten. This clonotype was found many times. Its antigen remains unidentified. Germline V gene sequence: CDR1 SGHRS, CDR2 YFSETQ. V dropped 0 bases and J dropped 7 bases, with 11 bases sitting between them. The CDR3 consists of 14 residues. The sample consisted of PBMCs from blood, taken around 2 years after vaccination. The V call is TRBV5-1, the J call TRBJ1-5; the D is unclear. The receptor was derived from a man between 50 and 75 years old who received an inactivated influenza vaccine. This CDR3 is CASSLDGRMQPQHF. CDR3 coding DNA: TGCGCCAGCAGCTTGGATGGACGAATGCAGCCCCAGCATTTT.